This passage covers 10 T cell receptor beta chains from one sample sequenced in a study of T cells in Graves' hyperthyroidism and ophthalmopathy. Amplification of TCR beta CDR3 regions was performed using RNA transcripts as template. TCR CDR3 underwent first-round RT-PCR with the HTBI primer set. Using its own MiXCR run on the multiplex PCR reads, TCRdb lists one record per CDR3 protein. The data contain hundreds of thousands of distinct CDR3 sequences, roughly 15% of them singletons. Material: blood. The receptor set was obtained from a woman aged 55-69 years with Graves' ophthalmopathy.

The chain couples TRBV6-2 or TRBV6-3 to TRBJ1-2; D might be TRBD1 (5 bases). Germline CDR1 reads MNHEY; CDR2 reads SVGEGT. The germline V and J ends were trimmed by 8 bases and 8 bases, with 12 bases remaining between them. This CDR3 contains 11 residues. The CDR3, as DNA: TGTGCCAGCTCAGGGCTAGGGGGCTACACCTTC. Protein product: CASSGLGGYTF.

This clonotype was counted ten times or more. The chain is built from TRBV28 and TRBJ1-6, with TRBD1 as a possible D gene (6 bases). The germline V gene has CDR1 MDHEN and CDR2 SYDVKM. The CDR3 consists of 15 residues. Trimming took 7 bases from V and 4 from J, leaving 14 bases between them. The CDR3 region has the DNA TGTGCCAGCACCAAGCAGGACAGTTATAATTCACCCCTCCACTTT. Translation: CASTKQDSYNSPLHF.

The V gene is TRBV19, the J gene TRBJ1-1; D is uncertain. V lost 7 bases, J lost 4 bases, and 10 bases lay in between. Germline CDR1 is LNHDA and CDR2 is SQIVND (reference sequence). This CDR3 spans 12 amino acids. CDR3 sequence reads: CASTTLGTEAFF. CDR3 DNA: TGTGCCAGTACCACCTTGGGCACTGAAGCTTTCTTT.

This clonotype was recorded many times. The J gene is TRBJ2-7, the V gene TRBV14, with D possibly matching TRBD2 (6 bases). CDR3 length: 15 amino acids. CDR1 SGHDN and CDR2 FVKESK come from the germline V gene. V was trimmed by 4 bases and J by 5 bases, leaving 18 bases between them. CDR3 bases: TGTGCCAGCAGCCTCGGAGGGTGGGGCGTAGACGAGCAGTACTTC. Its protein is CASSLGGWGVDEQYF.

This clonotype has a count of ten or more. CDR3 sequence: CASSEGMATNYGYTF. The DNA of the CDR3 is TGTGCCAGCAGTGAAGGGATGGCAACTAACTATGGCTACACCTTC. This chain links TRBV6-1 with TRBJ1-2; no firm D call. The CDR3 loop spans 15 amino acids. The V and J ends lost 1 base and 0 bases respectively, with 9 bases between them. The germline gives CDR1 MNHNS, CDR2 SASEGT.

V and J are TRBV18 and TRBJ2-7; 8 positions match TRBD1. J lost 4 bases, V lost 3 bases, and 14 bases had no gene match. Per the germline V gene, CDR1 is KGHSH and CDR2 is LQKENI. The CDR3 is 17 residues long. For the CDR3, the DNA is TGTGCCAGCTCACCTCCCTTCGGACAGGGAGTCAGGTACGAGCAGTACTTC. Encoded protein: CASSPPFGQGVRYEQYF.

This clonotype was recorded many times. V and J are TRBV20-1 and TRBJ2-7, with 7 bases identical to TRBD1. Germline CDR1 reads DFQATT; CDR2 reads SNEGSKA (reference sequence). Germline trimming cut 3 bases from V and 1 base from J; bases unmatched to any gene: 6. CDR3 length: 14 residues. The CDR3 sequence is CSARGQRRSYEQYF. The DNA of the CDR3 is TGCAGTGCTAGGGGACAGCGGAGGTCCTACGAGCAGTACTTC.

This clonotype occurred many times. The CDR3 loop is CASSSPGGSETQYF. CDR3 nucleotides: TGTGCCAGCAGCTCCCCTGGGGGCTCGGAGACCCAGTACTTC. The chain recombines TRBV11-1 with TRBJ2-5; D is perhaps TRBD1 (6 bases). CDR1 SGHAT and CDR2 FQDESV come from the germline V gene (reference sequence). V dropped 4 bases and J dropped 5 bases, with 14 bases sitting between them. The CDR3 runs 14 residues.

The chain recombines TRBV7-3 with TRBJ2-2; tentatively, D is TRBD2 (6 bases). Trimming shortened V by 7 bases and J by 5 bases, and 17 bases separated the two germline ends. Germline V gene sequence: CDR1 SGHTA, CDR2 FQGTGA. This CDR3 comprises 15 residues. The chain's CDR3 is CASTEVGGWTGELFF. The DNA of the CDR3 is TGTGCCAGCACCGAGGTGGGGGGATGGACCGGGGAGCTGTTTTTT.

V and J are TRBV6-2 or TRBV6-3 and TRBJ1-2, with 8 bases lining up with TRBD1. The CDR3 is 15 residues long. CDR1 MNHEY and CDR2 SVGEGT come from the germline V gene. V lost 5 bases to trimming and J lost 6 bases; unmatched junction nucleotides: 11. The DNA of the CDR3 is TGTGCCAGCAGTACTCTCAGGACAGGGACGGATGGCTACACCTTC. Its protein product is CASSTLRTGTDGYTF.